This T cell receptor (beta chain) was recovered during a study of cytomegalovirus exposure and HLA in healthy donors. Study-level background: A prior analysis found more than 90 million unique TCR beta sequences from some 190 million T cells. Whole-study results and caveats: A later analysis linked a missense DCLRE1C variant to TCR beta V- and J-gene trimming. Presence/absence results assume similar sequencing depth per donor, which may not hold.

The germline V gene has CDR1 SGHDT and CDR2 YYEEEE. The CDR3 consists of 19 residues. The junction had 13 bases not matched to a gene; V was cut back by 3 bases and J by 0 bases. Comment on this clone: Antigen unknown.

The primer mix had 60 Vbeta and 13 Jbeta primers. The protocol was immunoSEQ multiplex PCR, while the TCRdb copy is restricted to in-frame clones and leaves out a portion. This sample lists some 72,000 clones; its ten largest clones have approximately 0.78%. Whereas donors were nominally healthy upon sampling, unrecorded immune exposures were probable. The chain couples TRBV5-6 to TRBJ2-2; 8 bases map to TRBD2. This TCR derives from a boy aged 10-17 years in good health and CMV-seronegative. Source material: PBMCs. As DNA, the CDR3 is TGTGCCAGCAGCTCCCCAGGAGGGAGCGGGGGTCCGAACACCGGGGAGCTGTTTTTT. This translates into CASSSPGGSGGPNTGELFF.